This T cell receptor beta chain originates from a study of blood T cell repertoires in COVID-19. Germline trimming cut 5 bases from V and 4 bases from J; bases unmatched to any gene: 7. Germline V gives CDR1 MDHEN, CDR2 SYDVKM. The CDR3 has 15 amino acids. Produced via immunoSEQ multiplex PCR; TCRdb's table is partial and in-frame only. The table shows roughly 57,000 clones, with 80% to 85% occurring only once. Sample: peripheral blood. The genes are TRBV28 and TRBJ2-2, with TRBD1 matching over 7 bases. The clonotype comes from a man aged 30-40 years with COVID-19, enrolled during active disease. The CDR3 loop reads CASSLRDRITGELFF. The DNA for the CDR3 is TGTGCCAGCAGTCTCCGGGACAGAATCACCGGGGAGCTGTTTTTT.